This T cell receptor (beta chain) was recorded in a study of OX40 agonist ivuxolimab in advanced cancers. As for the study more broadly: Ivuxolimab, which targeted the costimulatory receptor OX40 (CD134), was an agonistic, fully human IgG2 monoclonal antibody. Partial responses occurred in three dose-escalation patients, of whom one had hepatocellular carcinoma and two had cutaneous melanoma. The dose-escalation cohort was over 70% male with a mean age of about 58 years, ranging from about 20 to 80. Intravenous ivuxolimab was administered to patients every 2 weeks at six dose levels: 0.01, 0.1, 0.3, 1.5, 3 and 10 mg/kg. Patients were allowed to have had prior anti-PD-1, anti-PD-L1 or anti-CTLA-4 therapy, and around two fifths of the dose-escalation patients had been treated with checkpoint inhibitors. The paper covers the monotherapy dose-escalation part of the phase I ivuxolimab trial, which included N of about 56 patients. The purpose of peripheral TCRbeta sequencing was to test whether ivuxolimab changed TCR sequence diversity and led to clonal T-cell expansion. Of the approximately 54 patients in dose escalation, approximately 20 had hepatocellular carcinoma, around 15 had melanoma, 9 had renal cell carcinoma and 9 had head and neck cancer. Overall results and qualifications from the work: At doses from 0.1 to 3.0 mg/kg, clonal expansion was seen in both CD4+ and CD8+ blood T cells between baseline and week 6. Low levels of normalized T-cell clonal expansion were also shown by some nonresponding patients. Antigen specificity was not determined for the clonally expanded peripheral T cells. On average, CD8+ T cells showed more expanded clones than CD4+ T cells after ivuxolimab. Partial responders in the 0.1-3.0 mg/kg groups had among the lowest normalized peripheral clonal expansion, especially among CD8+ T cells.

Genomic DNA was extracted from sorted cells for sequencing of the TCRbeta CDR3 region. The immunoSEQ Assay was used to sequence the TCRbeta CDR3 regions. In its TCRdb copy, this immuneACCESS table keeps in-frame sequences only and misses some clones. Where compared with another copy, unresolved V genes explain less than half of these, and the others have no known cause. Across this sample there are tens of thousands of clones, with 70% to 90% seen only once. Over 2.5% of the sample lies in the top ten. This clone was picked up one time. It lacks a known antigen. No base quality values were provided; no much bigger clone lies one nucleotide off. The junction carries 10 bases between V and J, which are trimmed by 5 bases and 0 bases respectively. For CDR1 and CDR2, the germline V gene lists SGHTA and FQGNSA. From the cysteine through the phenylalanine, the CDR3 covers 15 amino acids. This entry keeps only the CDR3 DNA: 45 bases, framed from base 1.

The trial excluded patients who had a history of autoimmune disease or were on systemic immunosuppression. Peripheral blood for TCR sequencing was collected from all dose cohorts at baseline, on cycle 4 day 1, and on cycle 7 day 1. Samples came from an open-label, multicenter, first-in-human phase I dose-escalation trial of ivuxolimab. Adults with locally advanced or metastatic melanoma, renal cell, hepatocellular, or head and neck squamous cell carcinoma were enrolled in the trial. Before TCR sequencing, CD4+ and CD8+ T cells were separately sorted from peripheral blood. The sequence links TRBV7-2 to TRBJ1-4; TRBD1 is possibly the D segment (5 matching bases). This specimen was CD4+ or CD8+ T cells sorted from blood, taken in a trial of the OX40 agonist ivuxolimab. The TCR sequence derives from an adult with an advanced solid tumor such as melanoma, head and neck, liver or kidney cancer. The DNA sequence reads TGTGCCAGCAGCCCAACGACAGCAACTAATGAAAAACTGTTTTTT. Translated, it reads CASSPTTATNEKLFF.